This record looks at one TCR beta chain sequence and its context. Its matching antigen is unknown. Each CDR3 protein gets one entry after TCRdb re-called the RT-PCR reads with MiXCR. There are around 790,000 distinct CDR3 sequences in the sample; around 20% occur only once, and roughly 10% lies in the top ten. CDR3 size: 15 residues. Looked up from germline, CDR1 is SGHTA and CDR2 is FQGNSA. The junction had 5 bases not matched to a gene; V was cut back by 5 bases and J by 1 base. This entry is derived from a study of response to subunit inactivated influenza vaccine. General study points: Few new T cells, the authors suggested, are recruited by each seasonal influenza vaccination.

The source was PBMCs from blood, collected 4 to 6 days after vaccination. The V call is TRBV7-2, the J call TRBJ2-3, with 8 bases identical to TRBD2. The TCR was taken from a man aged 45 to 65 who received an inactivated influenza vaccine. The CDR3 DNA reads as TGTGCCAGCAGCACCCGGGGACTAGGCACAGATACGCAGTATTTT. Amino acid sequence: CASSTRGLGTDTQYF.